This TCR beta chain was captured by sequencing in a study of cytomegalovirus exposure and HLA in healthy donors. The PCR had 60 Vbeta and 13 Jbeta primers. Repertoires were generated with immunoSEQ multiplex PCR, while TCRdb's copy carries only in-frame clones and drops some. Of 65,000 to 75,000 clones in the sample, 74% were seen once. Germline-derived CDR1 and CDR2 are MGHDK and SYGVNS. The V and J ends lost 3 bases and 5 bases, in that order; junction bases with no gene match: 12. The CDR3 is 17 residues long. The rearrangement joins TRBV25-1 to TRBJ1-3; TRBD1 aligns across 8 bases. Sequencing input: PBMCs. The TCR sequence derives from an older woman in good health and CMV-seropositive. The CDR3 DNA reads TGTGCCAGCAGTGAGGGCCTCGGACAGGGTCAAAGAAACACCATATATTTT. Its protein product is CASSEGLGQGQRNTIYF.